This T cell receptor (beta chain) was sequenced during a study of OX40 agonist ivuxolimab in advanced cancers. The method was immunoSEQ multiplex PCR; TCRdb's version includes in-frame clones alone and lacks a portion of them. The sample has around 49,000 clones; about 75% are singletons. The CDR3 is 16 amino acids. The V and J ends lost 6 bases and 4 bases, in that order; junction bases with no gene match: 16. The V gene's germline CDR1 is SQVTM and CDR2 ANQGSEA. The chain couples TRBV29-1 to TRBJ2-3, with 7 positions matching TRBD2. The receptor's source is an adult with an advanced solid tumor such as melanoma, head and neck, liver or kidney cancer. The sequencing used CD4+ or CD8+ T cells sorted from blood, collected in a trial of the OX40 agonist ivuxolimab. This CDR3 is CSVRVVGGRAPDTQYF. The DNA for the CDR3 is TGCAGCGTACGAGTGGTCGGCGGGAGAGCCCCAGATACGCAGTATTTT.